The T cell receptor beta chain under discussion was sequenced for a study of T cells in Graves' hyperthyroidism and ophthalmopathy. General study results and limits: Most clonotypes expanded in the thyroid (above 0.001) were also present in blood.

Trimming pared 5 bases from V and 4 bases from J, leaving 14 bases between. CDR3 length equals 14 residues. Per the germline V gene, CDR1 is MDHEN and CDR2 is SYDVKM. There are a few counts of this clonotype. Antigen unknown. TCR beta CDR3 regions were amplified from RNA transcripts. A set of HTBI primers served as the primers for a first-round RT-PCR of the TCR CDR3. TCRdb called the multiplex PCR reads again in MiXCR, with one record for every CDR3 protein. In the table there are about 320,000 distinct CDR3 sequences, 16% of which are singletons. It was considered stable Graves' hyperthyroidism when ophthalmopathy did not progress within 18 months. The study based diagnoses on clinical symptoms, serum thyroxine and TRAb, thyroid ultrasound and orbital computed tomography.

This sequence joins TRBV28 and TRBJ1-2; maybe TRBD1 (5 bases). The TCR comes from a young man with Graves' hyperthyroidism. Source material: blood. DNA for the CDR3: TGTGCCAGCAGTCCCAGGGAGGGCCGCTATGGCTACACCTTC. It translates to CASSPREGRYGYTF.